This TCR beta chain stems from a study of response to subunit inactivated influenza vaccine. Study-wide points: T cells newly recruited by each seasonal influenza vaccination are few, the authors suggested.

TCRdb reprocessed the RT-PCR reads with MiXCR, giving one entry per CDR3 protein. The profile covers about 300,000 distinct CDR3 sequences, with about 20% appearing a single time and about a tenth taken by the ten largest. Turning to this clonotype: Its matching antigen is unknown.

This sample comprised PBMCs from blood, obtained approximately 20 months after vaccination. This sequence originates from a man between 50 and 69 years old who received an inactivated influenza vaccine.

The CDR3 nucleotides read TGCAGCGTTCTTGGGGGTGAGCAGTTCTTC. Translated, it gives CSVLGGEQFF. The chain uses TRBV29-1 and TRBJ2-1; TRBD1 or TRBD2 may be the D gene (5 bases each). In germline, CDR1 is SQVTM, CDR2 ANQGSEA. The CDR3 extends over 10 amino acids. V was clipped by 5 bases and J by 9 bases, with 8 bases between them.